Below, one T cell receptor (beta chain) is given with its context. Its antigen is as yet unknown. There are 15 residues in the CDR3. Looked up from germline, CDR1 is SGHDT and CDR2 is YYEEEE. V gave up 4 bases and J gave up 4 bases; unmatched junction bases: 5. This record comes from a study of cytomegalovirus exposure and HLA in healthy donors. Study outcomes and limitations: Further analysis was carried out later, and it showed several of the most significant clusters appearing linked to common viral pathogens.

In the PCR, 60 Vbeta and 13 Jbeta primers were used. Produced via immunoSEQ multiplex PCR; TCRdb's table is partial and in-frame only. Counted here are about 190,000 clones, about nine tenths occurring once; the ten biggest clones make up 1% to 1.5%. Sequenced material: PBMCs. The chain uses TRBV5-6 and TRBJ2-1, with 10 bases matching TRBD2. This clonotype originated in a man aged 25 to 40 in good health and CMV-seronegative. CDR3 sequence reads: CASSRTSGRYNEQFF. The CDR3, as DNA: TGTGCCAGCAGCCGGACTAGCGGCCGTTACAATGAGCAGTTCTTC.